This T cell receptor (beta chain) was sequenced during a study of beta chain features in type 1 diabetes. Sorting based on CD45RO/CCR7/CD25/CD127/CD95/CD27 separated CD4+ naive, central memory, regulatory and stem cell-like memory cells. The authors reverse transcribed all of the isolated RNA, so sequencing captured expressed TCRB transcripts. Measured with immunoSEQ multiplex PCR; TCRdb has only the in-frame clones, and not every one. The data hold 70,000 to 90,000 clones, with approximately 32% observed a single time. The germline V gene encodes CDR1 SGHRS and CDR2 YFSETQ. Trimming stripped 4 bases from V and 4 bases from J, with 17 bases between. The CDR3 extends over 15 amino acids.

The chain has TRBV5-1 and TRBJ1-2, with D tentatively TRBD1 (6 bases). The receptor was isolated from a young woman in good health. Material: stem cell memory CD4+ T cells from blood. CDR3 in DNA: TGCGCCAGCAGCGAATTCCCAGGGGAGGGCTATGGCTACACCTTC. Translating it yields CASSEFPGEGYGYTF.